This TCR beta chain derives from a study of blood T cells in healthy people across ages. A J-beta primer mix and a sample-barcoded 5' primer were used in a second PCR of about 6 to 12 cycles. TCRdb re-analysed the 5' RACE reads in MiXCR, keeping a single row per CDR3 protein. The table includes approximately 1.5 million distinct CDR3 sequences, roughly 43% detected once. This CDR3 region has 16 residues. Germline values: CDR1 SGHRS, CDR2 YFSETQ. With 2 bases removed from V and 0 bases from J, the gap between germline ends came to 11 bases. The origin of this receptor is a woman between 18 and 29 years old in good health. Sequences were obtained from blood. The V and J genes are TRBV5-1 and TRBJ1-4, with D unclear. CDR3 sequence (DNA): TGCGCCAGCAGCTTTAACTCTAGGGCAACTAATGAAAAACTGTTTTTT. Amino acid sequence: CASSFNSRATNEKLFF. The variable domain in full, completed from reference TRBV5-1 and TRBJ1-4, reads KAGVTQTPRYLIKTRGQQVTLSCSPISGHRSVSWYQQTPGQGLQFLFEYFSETQRNKGNFPGRFSGRQFSNSRSEMNVSTLELGDSALYLCASSFNSRATNEKLFFGSGTQLSVL.